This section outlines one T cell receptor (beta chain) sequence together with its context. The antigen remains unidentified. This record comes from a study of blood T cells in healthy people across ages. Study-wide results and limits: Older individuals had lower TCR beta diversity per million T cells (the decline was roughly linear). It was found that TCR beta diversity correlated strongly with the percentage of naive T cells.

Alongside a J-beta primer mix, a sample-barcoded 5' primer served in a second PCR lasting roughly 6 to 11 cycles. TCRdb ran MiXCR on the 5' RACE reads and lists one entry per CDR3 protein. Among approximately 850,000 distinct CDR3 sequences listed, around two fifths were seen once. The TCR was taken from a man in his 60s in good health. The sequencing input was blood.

For the CDR3, the DNA is TGTGCCAGCAGCTTACAGGATTCCTACAATGAGCAGTTCTTC. It codes for CASSLQDSYNEQFF. V is TRBV7-8 and J is TRBJ2-1; D remains ambiguous. CDR1 is SGHVS, CDR2 FQNEAQ, per germline. Trimming pared 2 bases from V and 1 base from J, leaving 6 bases between. This CDR3 has 14 amino acids.